This T cell receptor (beta chain) was recovered during a study of T-cell reconstitution after alpha-beta-depleted transplantation in children. Regarding the study as a whole: Some patients owed their high day-60 TCRbeta diversity to surviving recipient T cells and thymic progenitors. T-cell numbers and diversity one year post-transplant derived largely from freshly generated T cells.

Unique molecular identifiers were incorporated when the TCRbeta library was constructed. MiXCR, applied by TCRdb to the PCR reads, yields one record per CDR3 protein. The data show about 460,000 distinct CDR3 sequences, with approximately 10% seen just once and roughly 15% held by the top ten. This clonotype was counted between two and nine times. The antigen is unknown. The sequence came from a female patient under 10 years old who had a stem cell transplant for aplastic anemia, so the T cells may come from the graft donor. Sequences were derived from PBMCs, mostly from graft donor cells, sampled 180 days after TCRalphabeta/CD19-depleted stem cell transplant.

This CDR3 reads CSAPGTSGLYQETQYF. The CDR3 DNA follows: TGCAGTGCTCCCGGGACTAGCGGGCTCTACCAAGAGACCCAGTACTTC. The chain carries TRBV20-1 and TRBJ2-5; 12 nucleotides match TRBD2. Losses at the gene ends were 5 bases for V and 0 bases for J; bases not matched to a gene: 7. Germline V lookup: CDR1 DFQATT, CDR2 SNEGSKA (reference sequence). CDR3 length: 16 residues.